The present TCR beta chain was sequenced within a study of blood T cell repertoires in COVID-19. Study-level information: Acute-phase and convalescent COVID-19 samples originated in the United States, Italy and Spain. In each case, the material was cDNA or gDNA derived from T cells, B-cell-depleted T cells, or PBMCs.

There are 14 residues in the CDR3. V shed 4 bases and J 4 bases; nucleotides not matched to a gene: 2. Looked up from germline, CDR1 is MNHNY and CDR2 is SVGAGI (reference sequence). Per the study methods: The assay estimated nucleated cells by amplifying reference gene primers. Clones were sequenced by immunoSEQ multiplex PCR, and TCRdb holds only the in-frame ones, with some missing. For V, J and clone size, that table is used; D and trimming come from the DNA. The table lists 99,000 or so clones, about 86% of them singletons. The chain is built from TRBV6-6 and TRBJ1-5; 9 positions match TRBD1. This clonotype was sampled from a woman between 55 and 75 years old in a cohort sampled during active or convalescent COVID-19. Sequencing used peripheral blood. CDR3 bases: TGTGCCAGCAGTTGGGACAGGGTTAATCAGCCCCAGCATTTT. This codes for CASSWDRVNQPQHF.